The sequence of this T cell receptor beta chain was determined in a study of response to subunit inactivated influenza vaccine. CDR3 length: 14 residues. V trimming: 2 bases; J trimming: 7 bases; junction bases outside the gene matches: 5. CDR1 and CDR2 (germline): MNHEY, SVGEGT. TCRdb re-called the RT-PCR reads with MiXCR, one entry per CDR3 protein. The sample yields roughly 650,000 distinct CDR3 sequences, roughly 15% seen once. General study results and limits: Only a handful of new T cells, the authors suggested, are recruited with each seasonal influenza vaccination.

This clonotype has only a few counts. The antigen remains unidentified. J is TRBJ1-5 and V is TRBV6-2 or TRBV6-3; TRBD1 aligns across 7 bases. The material was PBMCs from blood, obtained 14 to 15 days before vaccination. The TCR comes from a man aged 50 to 60 who received an inactivated influenza vaccine. This CDR3 reads CASSYDRVGQPQHF. In DNA, the CDR3 is TGTGCCAGCAGTTACGACAGGGTGGGACAGCCCCAGCATTTT.